Described below is a single TCR beta chain sequence and its context. The antigen is unknown. The data were obtained in a study of beta chain features in type 1 diabetes. Study-wide results and limits: Moderately but significantly shorter TCRB CDR3s were found in Type 1 diabetes patients in all four CD4+ subsets. Researchers caution that PCR might favor shorter templates, equally among patients and controls.

Blood was drawn once from each donor into heparinised tubes. The draws averaged approximately 110 mL. All of the isolated RNA was reverse transcribed, so expressed TCRB transcripts were sequenced. Profiled with immunoSEQ multiplex PCR; TCRdb holds only in-frame clones, not every one. The data hold about 700,000 clones, with over 10% observed a single time. This CDR3 region has 13 residues. From germline, CDR1 is SQVTM and CDR2 ANQGSEA. The clonotype originates from a man in his late teens or twenties with type 1 diabetes. The chain couples TRBV29-1 to TRBJ2-3; 11 nucleotides align to TRBD2. The specimen sequenced was naive CD4+ T cells from blood. The CDR3 loop is CGAFSGGAYTQYF. CDR3 coding DNA: TGCGGGGCCTTTAGCGGGGGGGCTTATACGCAGTATTTT.